Listed below are T cell receptor beta chains from one sample, sequenced in a study of Ad26.COV2.S vaccination and SARS-CoV-2 variants. Sequencing was performed with immunoSEQ multiplex PCR; in TCRdb, only in-frame clones are kept and a portion is missing. The data hold hundreds of thousands of clones, with approximately 88% observed a single time. The starting material was peripheral blood, obtained in a trial of Ad26.COV2.S vaccine versus placebo. These receptors all stem from a person aged 18-60 years who received the Ad26.COV2.S COVID-19 vaccine or a placebo. The CDR3 runs from the conserved cysteine through the conserved F or W. D genes are given only for firm matches. Size is stated for part of the rows, as once, few or many counts, or as a class when the clone is expanded.

>TRBV7-2|-|once|TRBJ1-5
CASSLAQNSNQPQHF
TGTGCCAGCAGCTTAGCACAAAATAGCAATCAGCCCCAGCATTTT
>TRBV5-4|-|-|TRBJ2-6
CASSLAGPGANVLTF
TGTGCCAGCAGCTTGGCGGGGCCTGGGGCCAACGTCCTGACTTTC
>TRBV6-5|-|-|TRBJ2-3
CASSQVGISTDTQYF
TGTGCCAGCAGCCAGGTCGGAATTTCCACAGATACGCAGTATTTT
>TRBV19|-|-|TRBJ2-6
CASSIGAGGANVLTF
TGTGCCAGTAGTATAGGGGCGGGCGGGGCCAACGTCCTGACTTTC
>TRBV14|-|-|TRBJ2-7
CASSSRAAGAGYEQYF
TGTGCCAGCAGCTCAAGGGCGGCCGGGGCTGGGTACGAGCAGTACTTC
>TRBV19|-|-|TRBJ2-6
CASSIVGVVSGANVLTF
TGTGCCAGTAGTATAGTCGGAGTAGTTTCTGGGGCCAACGTCCTGACTTTC
>TRBV19|TRBD1|-|TRBJ2-5
CASSIDRGRETQYF
TGTGCCAGTAGTATCGACAGGGGCCGAGAGACCCAGTACTTC
>TRBV30|-|-|TRBJ1-2
CAGSGGGRGGYTF
TGTGCCGGGAGCGGGGGGGGCCGGGGAGGCTACACCTTC
>TRBV6-4|-|few|TRBJ1-1
CASSDGNRNTEAFF
TGTGCCAGCAGTGACGGGAACCGGAACACTGAAGCTTTCTTT
>TRBV5-1|-|-|TRBJ2-7
CASRRTGTDYEQYF
TGCGCCAGCAGACGGACCGGGACGGACTACGAGCAGTACTTC
>TRBV4-1|TRBD2|-|TRBJ2-2
CASNPGDLAGRELFF
TGCGCCAGCAACCCCGGCGACCTAGCGGGCCGGGAGCTGTTTTTT
>TRBV30|TRBD1|-|TRBJ1-1
CAWSPLTGAEAFF
TGTGCCTGGAGTCCCCTCACAGGGGCTGAAGCTTTCTTT
>TRBV4-2|-|-|TRBJ1-2
CASSRGETNYGYTF
TGTGCCAGCAGCCGTGGTGAGACTAACTATGGCTACACCTTC
>TRBV7-2|-|once|TRBJ1-4
CASSLRVATNEKLFF
TGTGCCAGCAGCTTACGGGTTGCAACTAATGAAAAACTGTTTTTT
>TRBV3-1/TRBV3-2|-|-|TRBJ1-6
CASSQGGGNNSPLHF
TGTGCCAGCAGCCAAGGGGGAGGGAATAATTCACCCCTCCACTTT
>TRBV3-1/TRBV3-2|-|once|TRBJ1-5
CASSQTSDQPQHF
TGTGCCAGCAGCCAAACATCTGATCAGCCCCAGCATTTT
>TRBV18|TRBD1|-|TRBJ1-4
CASSPPTGASNEKLFF
TGTGCCAGCTCACCACCTACAGGGGCCTCTAATGAAAAACTGTTTTTT